The present TCR beta chain was sequenced within a study of cytomegalovirus exposure and HLA in healthy donors (dated by TCRdb to about 2017). Study-level background: An earlier analysis of about 530 of the donors reported 276 Gb of sequence data and 117 million unique TCR beta sequences obtained from some 200 million T cells. The number of typed donors differed by locus: about 629-630 for A, B, C, DRB1 and DQB1; approximately 530 for DQA1; roughly 600 for DPA1; and around 450 for DPB1. On average, roughly 240,000 unique TCR beta nucleotide sequences were sequenced per donor among 300 to 500 genotyped donors of the cohort, with roughly 18% of those sequences being non-productive. All discovery cohort repertoires had been generated using a single sequencing platform. Besides the first cohort of roughly 660 subjects, a separate validation cohort made up of over 95 different subjects was used. The T cell repertoires of around 670 subjects were profiled by immunosequencing and related to cytomegalovirus serostatus. Rather than using new phenotypic data, the later analysis identified candidate immune exposures from TCR beta sequences and from how often those sequences occurred across donors. The aim of the study was to test whether cataloging public T cell receptors could identify signatures of past pathogen exposure. To study patterns of TCR occurrence, a later analysis re-analyzed previously published TCR beta repertoires from more than 550 donors and added high-resolution HLA genotyping. Of the roughly 430 genotyped donors, around 81% fell in the genetic ancestry cluster associated with self-reported Caucasian donors. A later genetic analysis used genome-wide SNP genotypes for about 65% of the 666 donors, treating that subset as a discovery cohort. An early release that covered about 640 HLA-typed donors contained approximately 300 gigabases of sequencing data and tens of millions of unique TCR sequences. Class I and class II HLA loci were covered by the typing at four-digit resolution. About five DR-DQ haplotypes were treated as single units for association and clustering because of strong linkage in the cohort. The study combined high-throughput TCR immunosequencing, statistical association of individual TCRs with disease status, and machine learning to predict cytomegalovirus infection status. An earlier analysis of several hundred of the donors applied high-throughput TCR beta sequencing to assess whether each TCR beta V gene segment acted as functional or pseudogenic. Donor age, sex, ethnicity and CMV serostatus were collected together with the repertoire data. Beyond this particular receptor, the publication reports: Immune exposure information for the cohort was limited to CMV serostatus. According to a later analysis, most CMV-associated TCR beta chains appeared to be HLA-restricted, and the HLA associations seemed to be driven largely by CMV exposure. A cluster of highly shared sequence variants was judged likely to be a technical artifact of the sequencing pipeline. Most TCR sequences were seen in very few donors, while some public TCRs were found in many individuals. Linkage disequilibrium might explain the correlated functional status among segregating V segments, but an unknown experimental factor could not be ruled out. Roughly uniform sequencing depth across donors was assumed in presence/absence analyses, although this assumption may not hold. In a later analysis, several top co-occurrence clusters were reported to appear linked to parvovirus B19, influenza, CMV and Epstein-Barr virus. In a later analysis, 16,951 TCR beta sequences were associated with specific HLA alleles at a false discovery rate of 0.05. The study listed 150 to 200 TCR beta chains as associated with cytomegalovirus. Strong co-occurrence of HLA alleles, especially DR and DQ, made assigning TCR associations to individual alleles difficult. A later analysis found that HLA-associated TCR beta chains were more clonally expanded and had lower generation probabilities than equally common non-associated chains. A later analysis found that TCR association rates varied across HLA loci, with DRB1 alleles showing the most associated TCRs and HLA-C alleles the fewest. A further reported finding was that TCR beta sequences accurately predicted the HLA-A and HLA-B alleles for most subjects in the first cohort. Because HLA typing was unavailable for some donors at each locus, only the typed subset was used in association tests. In an earlier analysis of some 500 of the donors, most TCR beta V segments were observed in productive rearrangements about 87% or about 30% of the time, broadly matching IMGT annotations. Because counts were too low, under 20 rarely observed V segments, including chromosome 9 orphons, were left out of the earlier analysis of roughly 600 of the donors. In a later genetic analysis, a missense DCLRE1C variant was associated with V-gene and J-gene trimming of TCR beta chains, and the association was replicated in an independent cohort. This cohort had only TCR beta chains sequenced, and the lack of alpha or paired-chain data limited which features could be detected. Three of the identified cytomegalovirus-associated TCR beta chains were confirmed in vitro to be specific for cytomegalovirus antigens. Some IMGT-functional V segments, including TRBV6-2 and TRBV6-3, could not be told apart with the 87-base-pair reads, so those segments were excluded. It was suggested by the authors that the approach could potentially be generalized to other disease states and immunological phenotypes. The classifier was reported to diagnose cytomegalovirus status with high specificity and sensitivity in both the original cohort and the validation cohort. Compared with the roughly 670-donor mean, donors in an Asian-associated ancestry cluster had fewer N-insertions in productive TCRs, according to a later genetic analysis.

A note on this clone: Its antigen specificity is not known. The record has no base qualities; no much larger clone is one base away.

The library was built by means of the immunoSEQ multiplex PCR assay. A mixture of 60 forward primers for TCR Vbeta segments and 13 reverse primers for TCR Jbeta segments was used in the multiplex PCR. The CDR3 region of rearranged TCR beta genes was amplified from genomic DNA by a multiplex PCR assay. The Illumina HiSeq System was used to sequence the amplified TCR beta libraries as 87-base-pair reads. In the original analysis: A later analysis tallied 70 million to 100 million unique TCR beta chains across the 666 repertoires, and approximately 12 million of those chains were shared by two or more donors. A nearest-neighbor algorithm error-corrected the raw reads and collapsed the reads into unique sequences, merging closely related sequences to remove PCR and sequencing errors. V, D and J gene segments were assigned by aligning CDR3 sequences to IMGT reference sequences. For a sequence to be retained, at least a six-nucleotide match to both a V gene segment and a J gene segment was required. A rearrangement was called productive if the CDR3 had no stop codons and remained in frame with V and J, and every other rearrangement was called non-productive. CDR3 was defined according to IMGT convention as the region running from the second conserved V-encoded cysteine to the conserved J-encoded phenylalanine. In an earlier analysis of around 600 of the donors, sequences lacking an unambiguous match to a single V gene segment were excluded. An earlier analysis of just under 600 of the donors called V segments functional above 56.7% productive rearrangements and segregating when the between-donor standard deviation exceeded 5%. A statistical classification framework was developed to diagnose cytomegalovirus status using the catalog of TCR beta chain sequences. V and J gene assignment, in a later analysis, came from comparing TCR nucleotide sequences with IMGT/GENE-DB human TR gene sequences. In a later analysis, CDR3 sequences and most-parsimonious VDJ recombination scenarios were assigned using the TCRdist pipeline. In a later analysis, each TCR beta chain was defined by its CDR3 amino acid sequence together with its V-gene family, and reads lacking a unique V-gene family were excluded. As a way to deal with suspected cross-contamination and a sequencing artifact, a later analysis dropped roughly 600 nucleotide sequences that were highly shared and had low generation probability. A later analysis calculated a clonal expansion index for each public chain from normalized within-repertoire ranks of inferred template counts. In a later analysis, generation probabilities were computed with a VDJ recombination model fitted to out-of-frame rearrangements, and the resulting probabilities were checked against IGoR. Hypergeometric tests were used in a later analysis to score TCR-TCR, TCR-HLA and TCR-CMV co-occurrence, with a repertoire-size bias correction applied to the TCR pairs. A later analysis estimated false discovery rates by permuting HLA or CMV assignments 20 times. In a later analysis, co-occurring TCRs were grouped using DBSCAN, and TCRdist sequence similarity was added for clustering within HLA-allele-positive subsets. Repertoires with fewer than 30,000 or more than 120,000 public chains were left out of co-occurrence clustering, as were several repertoires with anomalous nucleotide sharing. TCRdb took over this immuneACCESS table, retaining in-frame rearrangements with V and J assigned. Such tables are incomplete; in checked studies, under half of the missing clones stem from an unresolved V gene, and the remainder is unexplained. Clone size and V and J calls were adopted from that table, with D and trimming inferred from the DNA. A total of approximately 150,000 clones appear in this sample, around 78% of them only once. The ten biggest clones cover over 10% of the sample.

Trimming removed 5 bases from V and 7 bases from J, leaving 17 bases between the germline ends. Taken from the germline V gene (reference sequence), the CDR1 and CDR2 loops are SEHNR and FQNEAQ. The CDR3 contains 14 residues, cysteine and phenylalanine counted. Kept here is only the CDR3 DNA, which spans 42 bases and is read in frame from base 1. In total, roughly 670 healthy bone marrow donors made up the cohort. At the time of sampling, every cohort member was nominally healthy, though immune exposures that went unrecorded were likely present. The donor was CMV seropositive and was included in the group of 250 to 300 seropositive cohort members. A peripheral blood sample was provided by each donor, and peripheral blood mononuclear cells were used for TCR beta sequencing. The Qiagen DNeasy Blood Extraction Kit was used to extract genomic DNA from the blood cell samples.

The clonotype comes from a woman in her 50s in good health and CMV-seropositive. Sequencing used PBMCs. The rearranged chain carries TRBV7-9 and TRBJ2-5, with TRBD1 as a weak D call on 6 bases. The DNA is as follows: TGTGCCAGCAGCCGCTCAGGGGAAAGTAGGACCCAGTACTTC. Translated, it reads CASSRSGESRTQYF.